The 28 T cell receptor beta chains presented below share a single source sample, sequenced in a study of glioma-infiltrating T cells (TCRdb year 2016). The sequencer listed for this sample is Illumina MiSeq. TCR alpha and beta CDR3 regions were amplified with the iRepertoire nested amplicon-rescue multiplex PCR (arm-PCR) platform from RNA. TCRdb applied fastp at Q25 and MiXCR to the public reads, then kept only in-frame beta chains. Every CDR3 protein is listed once, alongside the most common genes and DNA of its rows. The sample table holds approximately 190,000 distinct CDR3 sequences, of which 32% were seen once. The ten biggest clones cover around 20% of the sample. Source material: glioma tissue, nonneoplastic brain tissue, or PBMCs (not recorded which). The receptors originated from a human donor with low-grade glioma or glioblastoma, undergoing nonglioma brain surgery, or in good health (not recorded which).

This clonotype has a count of ten or more. The CDR3: CASSPMGVLAVSYNEQFF. The CDR3 nucleotides are TGTGCCAGCAGCCCAATGGGAGTCCTAGCGGTCTCCTACAATGAGCAGTTCTTC. The chain is built from TRBV7-9 and TRBJ2-1; 7 positions agree with TRBD2. Germline V gene lookup returns CDR1 SEHNR and CDR2 FQNEAQ (reference sequence). The V gene end was trimmed by 5 bases and the J gene end by 0 bases; junction bases not matched to a gene: 13. The CDR3 runs to 18 residues.

This clonotype was detected a few times. This chain links TRBV5-1 with TRBJ2-7; a weak D match, TRBD2 (5 bases). Germline V CDR1 and CDR2: SGHRS, YFSETQ. V was cut by 10 bases and J by 3 bases, with 14 bases left in between. The CDR3 consists of 12 residues. The CDR3 nucleotides are TGCGCCCGGGTCGGGGTTATCTACGAGCAGTACTTC. Amino acids: CARVGVIYEQYF.

Comment on this clonotype: The junction differs from germline at one of its ends, possibly a read error. This chain connects TRBV2 to TRBJ2-6, with D possibly being TRBD1 (5 bases). The CDR3 spans 14 residues. Germline-derived CDR1 and CDR2 are SNHLY and FYNNEI. CDR3 loop: CASSGSSGANGLTF. The CDR3 region has the DNA TGTGCCAGCAGCGGATCGTCTGGGGCCAACGGCCTGACTTTC.

V gene TRBV19 combines with J gene TRBJ2-2; 8 bases are shared with TRBD1. In germline, CDR1 is LNHDA, CDR2 SQIVND (reference sequence). CDR3 length equals 15 residues. Trimming took 5 bases from V and 6 from J; bases not matched to a gene: 8. CDR3 sequence: CASSQTDRAAGELFF. The CDR3 coding sequence is TGTGCCAGTAGTCAGACGGACAGGGCGGCCGGGGAGCTGTTTTTT.

In this sample, this clonotype turned up many times. The chain carries TRBV10-2 and TRBJ2-7, with TRBD2 identical over 15 bases. The V gene's germline CDR1 is WSHSY and CDR2 SAAADI. Trimming cost V 6 bases and J 6 bases; bases outside gene matches: 12. The CDR3 contains 17 residues. The CDR3 reads CASSDGTSGRPSPEQYF. CDR3 in DNA: TGCGCCAGCAGCGACGGGACTAGCGGGAGGCCGTCCCCCGAGCAGTACTTC.

Comments on this clonotype: Germline and junction disagree at one end, which may indicate a read error. V usage is TRBV4-3 and J usage is TRBJ2-7; D could derive from TRBD1 or TRBD2 (5 bases each). The CDR3 consists of 15 residues. Germline-derived CDR1 and CDR2 are LGHNA and YSLEER. CDR3: CASRQGWGNSYEQYF. As DNA, the CDR3 is TGCGCCAGCAGACAAGGATGGGGGAACTCCTACGAGCAGTACTTC.

By share, this clonotype counts as medium-sized. This chain links TRBV28 with TRBJ2-3; unclear D gene. V gave up 3 bases and J gave up 1 base, with 8 bases separating them. Per the germline V gene, CDR1 is MDHEN and CDR2 is SYDVKM. This CDR3 has 14 residues. The CDR3 DNA reads as TGTGCCAGCAGTTTCCTTCAGGGCACAGATACGCAGTATTTT. Protein: CASSFLQGTDTQYF.

V and J are TRBV3-1 and TRBJ2-6; tentatively, D is TRBD1 (6 bases). Trimming pared 4 bases from V and 3 bases from J, leaving 13 bases between. The CDR3 is 16 residues long. Looked up from germline, CDR1 is LGHDT and CDR2 is YNNKEL (reference sequence). The CDR3 region has the DNA TGTGCCAGCAGCCGACAGGCTGTCTATGGGGCCAACGTCCTGACTTTC. Protein sequence: CASSRQAVYGANVLTF.

A note on this clonotype: A read error is possible here, since a much larger clone lies one base away. The chain joins TRBV3-1 to TRBJ2-1, with 8 bases that match TRBD2. Germline CDR1 and CDR2: LGHDT and YNNKEL (reference sequence). V lost 0 bases, J lost 8 bases, and 6 bases stayed unmatched. The CDR3 loop spans 15 amino acids. As DNA, the CDR3 is TGTGCCAGCAGCCAAGATTCGAGCGGGAGAGATGAGCAGTTCTTC. Translated, it gives CASSQDSSGRDEQFF.

Comments on this clonotype: A clone one base away is much larger, so this may be a read error. This rearrangement joins TRBV7-9 to TRBJ2-5, with TRBD1 as a possible D gene (5 bases). Germline CDR1 is SEHNR and CDR2 is FQNEAQ (reference sequence). The CDR3 sequence is 15 residues long. DNA for the CDR3: TGTGCCAGCGCCCCCAGGGTCCGAGCTGAAGAGGCCCAGTACTTC. It is translated as CASAPRVRAEEAQYF.

The chain carries TRBV24-1 and TRBJ2-5; D is unresolved. The length of the CDR3 is 13 residues. Per germline, CDR1 KGHDR and CDR2 SFDVKD. Trimming stripped 5 bases from V and 8 bases from J, with 14 bases between. The DNA of the CDR3 is TGTGCCACCAGTGGCTGGACGGCAGATACCCAGTACTTC. Translated, it gives CATSGWTADTQYF.

This clonotype was seen ten or more times. The chain carries TRBV18 and TRBJ2-3; no clear D. V gave up 8 bases and J gave up 0 bases, with 12 bases separating them. Germline V gives CDR1 KGHSH, CDR2 LQKENI. The CDR3 runs 14 residues. CDR3 nucleotide sequence: TGTGCCAGCCTACTTACGACTAGCACAGATACGCAGTATTTT. Protein: CASLLTTSTDTQYF.

The chain is built from TRBV18 and TRBJ2-7; weak D call: TRBD2 (7 bases). Trimming cost V 8 bases and J 7 bases, with 24 bases left between them. From germline, CDR1 is KGHSH and CDR2 LQKENI. The CDR3 length is 15 residues. CDR3 amino acids: CASSSTLRGGGEQYF. As DNA, the CDR3 is TGTGCCAGCAGTTCCACCCTAAGGGGGGGAGGTGAGCAGTACTTC. Looking up the rest from reference TRBV18 and TRBJ2-7 gives the full variable domain: NAGVMQNPRHLVRRRGQEARLRCSPMKGHSHVYWYRQLPEEGLKFMVYLQKENIIDESGMPKERFSAEFPKEGPSILRIQQVVRGDSAAYFCASSSTLRGGGEQYFGPGTRLTVT.

In its sample, this clonotype was seen many times. This chain joins TRBV4-3 and TRBJ2-3, with D perhaps matching TRBD2 (6 bases). The CDR3 sequence is 15 residues long. V was clipped by 2 bases and J by 3 bases, with 12 bases between them. Looked up from germline, CDR1 is LGHNA and CDR2 is YSLEER. This CDR3 reads CASSQQEGMTDTQYF. CDR3 DNA sequence: TGCGCCAGCAGCCAACAGGAGGGGATGACAGATACGCAGTATTTT.

This clonotype has a count of ten or more. The chain carries TRBV20-1 and TRBJ1-5, with TRBD1 matching over 8 bases. The CDR3 runs to 17 residues. Trimming at V came to 0 bases and at J to 2 bases, leaving 9 bases not matched to a gene. CDR1 and CDR2 (germline): DFQATT, SNEGSKA (reference sequence). The CDR3 is CSARDLAGGAGNQPQHF. In DNA form, the CDR3 reads TGCAGTGCTAGAGATCTCGCAGGGGGCGCGGGCAATCAGCCCCAGCATTTT.

V gene TRBV19 combines with J gene TRBJ2-1, with no clear D. V was pared by 4 bases and J by 3 bases, with 7 bases between. Germline assignment: CDR1 LNHDA and CDR2 SQIVND (reference sequence). This CDR3 spans 13 amino acids. CDR3: CASSTPGYNEQFF. CDR3 nucleotides: TGTGCCAGTAGTACCCCAGGCTACAATGAGCAGTTCTTC.

A single count supports this clonotype. A much larger clone differs by one base, so this may be a read error. V is TRBV10-3 and J is TRBJ1-2; D possibly corresponds to TRBD1 (5 bases). The CDR3 extends over 14 amino acids. Per the germline V gene, CDR1 is ENHRY and CDR2 is SYGVKD. The CDR3 sequence is CATSPLDSNYGYTF. In DNA form, the CDR3 reads TGTGCCACCAGTCCCTTAGACAGCAACTATGGCTACACCTTC.

The rearrangement uses TRBV7-2 and TRBJ2-4; TRBD2 aligns across 14 bases. This CDR3 has 15 amino acids. CDR1 SGHTA and CDR2 FQGNSA come from the germline V gene. J gave up 15 bases and V 2 bases, and 9 bases lay outside the gene matches. The CDR3 sequence: CASSLTGTSGSLRYF. In DNA form, the CDR3 reads TGTGCCAGCAGCTTAACCGGGACTAGCGGGAGTCTGCGGTACTTC.

This clonotype was seen repeatedly, ten times or more. CDR3 in amino acids: CASSSPPEVGHYEQYF. In nucleotides, the CDR3 is TGTGCCAGCAGTTCCCCCCCAGAGGTGGGGCACTACGAGCAGTACTTC. V gene TRBV28 combines with J gene TRBJ2-7; weak D call: TRBD1 (5 bases). This CDR3 region has 16 residues. CDR1 is MDHEN and CDR2 is SYDVKM in the germline V gene. Trimming removed 4 bases from V and 3 bases from J, with 19 bases in between.

As concerns this clonotype: The junction differs from germline at one of its ends, possibly a read error. The chain combines TRBV28 with TRBJ1-1; D might be TRBD1 (5 bases). Germline V gene sequence: CDR1 MDHEN, CDR2 SYDVKM. The CDR3 is 18 residues long. The CDR3 DNA is TGTGCCAGCAGTTTAACTCCAGGAGGGGCAAGCATAGTAGATGAAGATTTATTT. Its translation: CASSLTPGGASIVDEDLF.

Worth noting for this clonotype: At one end the junction does not follow the germline gene, possibly because of a read error. This chain joins TRBV7-2 and TRBJ2-3; 13 bases agree with TRBD2. CDR3 size: 18 residues. Germline CDR1 reads SGHTA; CDR2 reads FQGNSA. The CDR3, as DNA: TGTGCCAGCAGCCCTTGGACTAGCGGGAGTGCGGGCACAGATAAGCAGTATTTT. Protein sequence: CASSPWTSGSAGTDKQYF. Complete variable domain (other parts from reference TRBV7-2 and TRBJ2-3): GAGVSQSPSNKVTEKGKDVELRCDPISGHTALYWYRQSLGQGLEFLIYFQGNSAPDKSGLPSDRFSAERTGGSVSTLTIQRTQQEDSAVYLCASSPWTSGSAGTDKQYFGPGTRLTVL.

Remarks on this clonotype: A read error may be the cause here, since a much bigger clone is one base away. The CDR3 does not end in the conserved phenylalanine or tryptophan, so this is likely a read error. The chain is built from TRBV4-1 and TRBJ1-2; D possibly corresponds to TRBD1 (5 bases). V was trimmed by 0 bases and J by 8 bases, leaving 10 bases between them. The CDR3 sequence is 13 residues long. Germline values: CDR1 MGHRA, CDR2 YSYEKL. The chain's CDR3 is CASSQEEGYGYTL. The CDR3 DNA follows: TGCGCCAGCAGCCAAGAAGAGGGGTACGGCTACACCCTC.

This clonotype was recorded at least ten times. CDR3: CASSVQGQETQYF. The CDR3 region has the DNA TGTGCCAGCAGTGTACAGGGTCAAGAGACCCAGTACTTC. This chain connects TRBV6-1 to TRBJ2-5; D is perhaps TRBD1 (6 bases). Germline CDR1 reads MNHNS; CDR2 reads SASEGT. The CDR3 extends over 13 amino acids. Trimming shortened V by 4 bases and J by 2 bases, and 8 bases separated the two germline ends.

To note about this clonotype: It may be a read error: a sequence one base away is much more abundant. V gene TRBV7-2 combines with J gene TRBJ2-1, with 8 positions matching TRBD2. In germline, CDR1 is SGHTA, CDR2 FQGNSA. This CDR3 comprises 19 residues. Germline trimming cut 0 bases from V and 2 bases from J; bases unmatched to any gene: 12. The CDR3 coding sequence is TGTGCCAGCAGCTTAGCGGGACTAGAGAAAAGGAGGGCCTACAATGAGCAGTTCTTC. This encodes CASSLAGLEKRRAYNEQFF.

The chain uses TRBV7-9 and TRBJ2-4; D might be TRBD1 or TRBD2, each matching 5 bases. This CDR3 region has 16 residues. V lost 4 bases, J lost 1 base, and 14 bases lay in between. Per germline, CDR1 SEHNR and CDR2 FQNEAQ (reference sequence). The DNA of the CDR3 is TGTGCCAGCAGCTCACCAATGAGGGACGCCAAAAACATTCAGTACTTC. Translating gives CASSSPMRDAKNIQYF.

Comments on this clonotype: The junction does not match germline at one end; this may be a read error. This rearrangement joins TRBV6-2 or TRBV6-3 to TRBJ1-2; a weak D match, TRBD1 (6 bases). The CDR3 runs to 14 residues. Germline V CDR1 and CDR2: MNHEY, SVGEGT. Here the CDR3 DNA reads TGTGCCAGCAGTTCAGGGGCGGGGGACTATGGCGACACCTTC. This encodes CASSSGAGDYGDTF.

This clonotype has a count of ten or more. The chain uses TRBV7-9 and TRBJ1-5; D call uncertain. Germline V gene lookup returns CDR1 SEHNR and CDR2 FQNEAQ (reference sequence). This CDR3 region has 12 residues. Trimming pared 1 base from V and 9 bases from J, leaving 7 bases between. CDR3 sequence (DNA): TGTGCCAGCAGCTTAGATACCCCGCCCCAGCATTTT. This translates into CASSLDTPPQHF.

The CDR3 is CATPEAWREGDNEQFF. The DNA for the CDR3 is TGTGCCACCCCTGAGGCTTGGCGGGAGGGCGACAATGAGCAGTTCTTC. The rearrangement links TRBV10-3 to TRBJ2-1, with TRBD2 matching 9 bases. CDR1 and CDR2 from the germline V gene are ENHRY and SYGVKD. Trimming removed 10 bases from V and 5 bases from J; junction bases left unmatched: 15. The length of the CDR3 is 16 residues.